This section outlines one T cell receptor beta chain sequence together with its context. Its antigen remains unidentified. These data belong to a study of shared clonotypes between healthy human individuals. Study results and caveats: Generation probability values for non-shared clonotypes were lower than those for clonotypes shared by all four donors.

Once extracted for a subset, genomic DNA was divided evenly among several immunoSEQ plates. Clones were sequenced by immunoSEQ multiplex PCR, and TCRdb holds only the in-frame ones, with some missing. The sample comprises millions of clones, 85% to 95% of which are singletons, and 0.1% to 0.15% rests with the top ten. The CDR3 length is 14 residues. The germline V gene has CDR1 MNHNS and CDR2 SASEGT. V lost 4 bases, J lost 3 bases, and 3 bases stayed unmatched. In the CD4+ fraction, cells were divided into CD45RA+ naive and CD45RA-negative memory subsets. The chain is built from TRBV6-1 and TRBJ2-7, with 10 nucleotides matching TRBD1. Sequenced: naive CD4+ T cells sorted from blood. Subset specified: CD45RA+ positively selected. The receptor was derived from a man aged 18-30 years in good health. CDR3 sequence (DNA): TGTGCCAGCAGTGGGGACAGGGGTTTCTACGAGCAGTACTTC. It encodes CASSGDRGFYEQYF.